This TCR beta chain came from a study of regulatory T cells in long-lasting Graves disease. Time point defined: newly diagnosed GD, antithyroid drugs for less than 3 months. Making the TCR library involved RNA that had been extracted from PBMCs. Arm-PCR of CDR3 regions and iRepertoire HTBI primers were used to build TCR beta libraries. One entry per CDR3 protein, called by TCRdb with MiXCR from the multiplex PCR reads. The sample holds 440,000 or so distinct CDR3 sequences, about a sixth seen once. Regarding this clonotype: Its cognate antigen is unknown. A clone one base away is much larger, so this may be a read error.

V shed 5 bases and J shed 10 bases, with 15 bases lying between them. This CDR3 contains 13 residues. Germline V gene sequence: CDR1 SNHLY, CDR2 FYNNEI. Study results and limitations: Peripheral blood alone, not thyroid tissue, underwent study.

These data were likewise used in another study, on T cells in Graves' hyperthyroidism and ophthalmopathy. In that study: Blood also held most thyroid clonotypes expanded beyond 0.001.

The chain carries TRBV2 and TRBJ2-1; TRBD2 is a possible D gene (5 bases). This sequence originates from a young woman with Graves disease. Specimen: peripheral blood mononuclear cells (PBMCs), collected at new diagnosis, from a patient treated with antithyroid drugs. Written as DNA, the CDR3 is TGTGCCAGCAGTCGGGAAGCCGCCTACGAGCAGTTCTTC. Its protein product is CASSREAAYEQFF.